One and the same sample provided the 8 T cell receptor beta chains below, sequenced in a study of blood T cell repertoires in COVID-19. Clones were read by immunoSEQ multiplex PCR, and TCRdb kept only the in-frame ones, dropping some. The sample yields 25,000 to 35,000 clones, more than 60% seen once. Sequenced: peripheral blood. The origin of the receptors is a woman between 70 and 85 years old with active or convalescent COVID-19.

This sequence joins TRBV11-2 and TRBJ1-2; no clear D gene. Germline CDR1 is SGHAT and CDR2 is FQNNGV. The CDR3 covers 12 residues. The germline V and J ends were trimmed by 5 bases and 2 bases, with 6 bases remaining between them. The CDR3 region is CASSTGNYGYTF. The CDR3 region has the DNA TGTGCCAGCAGCACGGGAAACTATGGCTACACCTTC. Together with reference TRBV11-2 and TRBJ1-2, the CDR3 gives the full variable domain: EAGVAQSPRYKIIEKRQSVAFWCNPISGHATLYWYQQILGQGPKLLIQFQNNGVVDDSQLPKDRFSAERLKGVDSTLKIQPAKLEDSAVYLCASSTGNYGYTFGSGTRLTVV.

This clone showed up just a few times. The chain is built from TRBV7-2 and TRBJ2-7, with D perhaps TRBD2 (5 bases). Germline V gives CDR1 SGHTA, CDR2 FQGNSA. Deletions cut 5 bases from V and 0 bases from J, with 17 bases between. The CDR3 totals 16 residues. The CDR3 DNA reads TGTGCCAGCAGCCCTGGGCGTAGCGTAAGCTCCTACGAGCAGTACTTC. Translation gives CASSPGRSVSSYEQYF.

In this sample, this clone turned up a few times. The chain couples TRBV5-1 to TRBJ1-1; D uncertain. Germline CDR1 is SGHRS and CDR2 is YFSETQ. With 4 bases removed from V and 2 bases from J, the gap between germline ends came to 12 bases. The CDR3 covers 14 residues. The CDR3 spells CASSASLENTEAFF. DNA for the CDR3: TGCGCCAGCAGCGCGTCCCTTGAAAACACTGAAGCTTTCTTT. The variable domain in full, with the rest retrieved from reference TRBV5-1 and TRBJ1-1, is KAGVTQTPRYLIKTRGQQVTLSCSPISGHRSVSWYQQTPGQGLQFLFEYFSETQRNKGNFPGRFSGRQFSNSRSEMNVSTLELGDSALYLCASSASLENTEAFFGQGTRLTVV.

The chain links TRBV7-8 to TRBJ2-7; TRBD2 agrees at 12 bases. The CDR3 spans 16 residues. Per germline, CDR1 SGHVS and CDR2 FQNEAQ. The J segment lost 1 base and the V segment lost 5 bases, leaving 6 bases of the junction unmatched. CDR3 residues: CASSQATSGGSYEQYF. The CDR3 DNA reads as TGTGCCAGCAGCCAAGCGACTAGCGGGGGTTCCTACGAGCAGTACTTC.

The table lists this clone with a few counts. The CDR3 sequence is CASSVPTGTGNTEAFF. DNA for the CDR3: TGTGCCAGCAGCGTTCCGACCGGGACAGGGAACACTGAAGCTTTCTTT. The genes are TRBV7-8 and TRBJ1-1; 8 nucleotides line up with TRBD1. V lost 5 bases to trimming and J lost 1 base; unmatched junction nucleotides: 9. Germline V CDR1 and CDR2: SGHVS, FQNEAQ. This CDR3 has 16 residues.

The V gene is TRBV11-3, the J gene TRBJ2-1; weak D call: TRBD1 (5 bases). Germline loops: CDR1 SGHNT, CDR2 YENEEA. V gave up 4 bases and J gave up 6 bases, with 22 bases separating them. The CDR3 extends over 17 amino acids. CDR3 bases: TGTGCCAGCAGCTCCAGATCTGGGGCGACGGTTGGCAATGAGCAGTTCTTC. Translating it yields CASSSRSGATVGNEQFF.

This chain uses TRBV30 with TRBJ2-5; TRBD2 matches at 11 bases. J lost 0 bases, V lost 0 bases, and 6 bases had no gene match. Looked up from germline, CDR1 is GTSNPN and CDR2 is SVGIG (reference sequence). The CDR3 is made up of 17 amino acids. CDR3 amino acids: CAWSVEASGRYQETQYF. In DNA form, the CDR3 reads TGTGCCTGGAGTGTAGAGGCTAGCGGGAGGTACCAAGAGACCCAGTACTTC.

V is TRBV18 and J is TRBJ2-5; D gene ambiguous. Trimming removed 3 bases from V and 2 bases from J, with 10 bases in between. The germline V gene has CDR1 KGHSH and CDR2 LQKENI. This CDR3 region has 14 residues. CDR3 DNA: TGTGCCAGCTCACCCTCTCTTTATCAAGAGACCCAGTACTTC. Protein product: CASSPSLYQETQYF.